The subject of this entry is one T cell receptor (beta chain). Its antigen remains undetermined. No base quality information exists; no much larger clone differs at one position. This specimen's treatment or condition label, interpreted: allogeneic hematopoietic cell transplantation with graft depleted of TCRalphabeta T cells and CD19 B cells. The transplant recipients were children given TCRalphabeta/CD19-depleted allogeneic hematopoietic cell grafts. Libraries were built with PCR. Sequencing relied on an Illumina HiSeq 2500. Molecular barcoding was employed in the preparation of TCR libraries, with unique molecular identifiers being used to normalize TCRbeta repertoire quantification. TCRdb handled the public reads itself, with Q25 trimming in fastp and clone calling in MiXCR, and kept productive beta chains. Each CDR3 protein gets just one entry, which takes the most common genes and DNA from the rows behind it. Here the sample has about 110,000 distinct CDR3 sequences; 5.5% to 6.5% occur a single time. Jointly, the top ten make up 20% to 25% of the sample.

The data were taken from a study of T-cell reconstitution after alpha-beta-depleted transplantation in children (dated by TCRdb to the mid-2010s). For context, the study as a whole: Using TCR repertoire profiling, the study quantitatively followed how T-cell immune reconstitution unfolded in children after TCRalphabeta/CD19-depleted allogeneic hematopoietic cell transplantation. Broader findings and caveats from the paper: In some patients, high TCRbeta diversity at day 60 was attributed to recipient T cells and intrathymic progenitors that had survived conditioning. About two months after transplant, the apparently early recovery of alphabetaT-cell counts reportedly depended on just several hundred clones that had expanded rapidly and came from non-depleted graft cells. Hyperexpanded clone frequencies declined over subsequent months; after one year, T-cell counts and TCRbeta diversity were mostly attributed to newly produced T cells.

Deletion took 4 bases off V and 3 bases off J, with a span of 14 bases between the germline ends. Reading from cysteine to phenylalanine, the CDR3 counts 15 amino acids. The retained sequence is limited to the CDR3, 45 bases, with the frame set at the first base. According to the germline V gene, CDR1 reads SGHTA and CDR2 reads FQGNSA. The sequence was collected from a male patient aged 2-10 years who had a stem cell transplant for acute lymphoblastic leukemia, so the T cells may come from the graft donor. The chain is encoded by TRBV7-2 joined to TRBJ2-3, with TRBD2 tentatively as D gene (5 bases match). The specimen comprised PBMCs, mostly from graft donor cells, sampled 360 days after TCRalphabeta/CD19-depleted stem cell transplant. The CDR3 sequence is CASSSGVRPTDTQYF. The nucleotide sequence reads TGTGCCAGCAGCTCCGGGGTTCGTCCAACAGATACGCAGTATTTT.